This T cell receptor (beta chain) was observed in a study of blood T cell repertoires in COVID-19. Whole-study context: COVID-19 samples, acute and convalescent, were from the United States, Italy and Spain.

Assay: immunoSEQ multiplex PCR; the TCRdb copy retains only in-frame clones and omits some. Of 150,000 to 200,000 clones in the sample, about 82% were seen once. CDR1 is SGHRS, CDR2 YFSETQ, per germline. The CDR3 is made up of 15 amino acids. V gave up 4 bases and J gave up 4 bases; unmatched junction bases: 7. V and J are TRBV5-1 and TRBJ1-3; 8 bases line up with TRBD1. The receptor was derived from a man in his 60s with COVID-19, enrolled during active disease. Input material: peripheral blood. The CDR3 nucleotides are TGCGCCAGCAGCCCAAGGACAGGGAACGGAAACACCATATATTTT. Protein: CASSPRTGNGNTIYF.